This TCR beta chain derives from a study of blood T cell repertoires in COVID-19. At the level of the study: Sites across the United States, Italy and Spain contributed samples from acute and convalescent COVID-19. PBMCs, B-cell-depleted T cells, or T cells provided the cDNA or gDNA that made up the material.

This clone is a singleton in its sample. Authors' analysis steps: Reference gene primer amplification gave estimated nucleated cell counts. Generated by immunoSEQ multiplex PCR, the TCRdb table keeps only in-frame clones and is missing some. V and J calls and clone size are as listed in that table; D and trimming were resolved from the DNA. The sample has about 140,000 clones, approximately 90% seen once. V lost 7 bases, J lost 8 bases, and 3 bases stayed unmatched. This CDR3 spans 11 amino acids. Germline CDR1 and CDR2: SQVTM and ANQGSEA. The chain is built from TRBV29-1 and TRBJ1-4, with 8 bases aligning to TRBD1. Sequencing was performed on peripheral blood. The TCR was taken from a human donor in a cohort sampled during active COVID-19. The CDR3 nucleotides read TGCAGCGCCTACAGGGGGGAAAAACTGTTTTTT. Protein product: CSAYRGEKLFF.